This is a list of T cell receptor beta chains from one sample in a study of control samples from healthy donors and cancer patients. Method: immunoSEQ multiplex PCR; TCRdb's copy keeps in-frame clones and lacks some. The sample lists around 6,000 clones; about 72% were seen once. Sequencing used formalin-fixed, paraffin-embedded tissue. The source of these receptors is a male donor with melanoma. Each CDR3 is given with its conserved first and last residue.

TRBJ2-7 14 TRBV7-9 CASSLMEPAYEQYF
TRBJ1-1 13 TRBV5-6 CASSSTGRTEAFF
TRBJ1-3 15 TRBV18 CASSPRQLSGNTIYF
TRBJ1-1 15 TRBV19 CASSSRGPQNTEAFF
TRBJ2-1 12 TRBV12-3/TRBV12-4 CASQGVYNEQFF
TRBJ2-1 14 TRBV7-3 CASSFDNTYNEQFF
TRBJ2-2 11 TRBV30 CAWAGTGELFF
TRBJ1-4 13 TRBV7-2 CASSFAENEKLFF
TRBJ2-7 14 TRBV27 CASSLQGEISEQYF
TRBJ2-1 17 TRBV7-9 CASSLAPGLAIYNEQFF
TRBJ2-1 15 TRBV4-1 CASSQTGQSYNEQFF
TRBJ1-4 14 TRBV2 CASMEGHANEKLFF
TRBJ1-2 15 TRBV4-1 CASSQELHRNYGYTF
TRBJ1-3 11 TRBV30 CAWSWGGTIYF
TRBJ1-1 18 TRBV5-1 CASSLAPTGTGVSTEAFF
TRBJ2-7 15 TRBV30 CAWKGLAGGWNEQYF
TRBJ1-1 13 TRBV15 CATSGRGRRAAFF
TRBJ2-1 16 TRBV5-4 CASSSGGASSYNEQFF
TRBJ2-5 12 TRBV9 CASSVVTRQQYF
TRBJ1-1 13 TRBV14 CASSIGQGTEAFF
TRBJ1-1 18 TRBV19 CASSLTTGVILGNTEAFF
TRBJ1-4 15 TRBV19 CASSTGTGTNEKLFF
TRBJ2-1 12 TRBV9 CASSVGYNEQFF
TRBJ1-4 15 TRBV6-1 CASSERTGSNEKLFF
TRBJ2-2 14 TRBV7-7 CASSSTSGTGELFF
TRBJ2-2 14 TRBV5-5 CASSLGPATGELFF
TRBJ1-5 14 TRBV30 CAWSRVQGEGPQHF
TRBJ2-1 16 TRBV27 CASSSLRAWLNNEQFF
TRBJ2-1 12 TRBV7-2 CASSLDLNWQFF
TRBJ1-1 11 TRBV29-1 CSVEAGTEAFF
TRBJ1-5 15 TRBV6-5 CASSRNRDGDQPQHF
TRBJ2-1 13 TRBV6-1 CASSEAIGNEQFF
TRBJ1-3 16 TRBV27 CASTQTGLFAGNTIYF
TRBJ2-1 15 TRBV11-2 CASSLAGGTHNEQFF
TRBJ1-2 14 TRBV3-1/TRBV3-2 CASSRGQGAGGYTF
TRBJ2-5 16 TRBV5-1 CASSLGPGTGMKTQYF
TRBJ2-7 12 TRBV6-1 CASSEMRYEQYF
TRBJ2-7 16 TRBV11-3 CASTIAGVGVPYEQYF
TRBJ1-6 14 TRBV7-2 CASSWDRGNSPLHF
TRBJ1-1 12 TRBV9 CASSQGATEAFF
TRBJ2-2 15 TRBV6-2/TRBV6-3 CASSVGTANTGELFF
TRBJ2-1 14 TRBV5-1 CASSPGLADNEQFF
TRBJ2-7 15 TRBV30 CAWSVRGGSSYEQYF
TRBJ2-5 15 TRBV10-3 CAIGAGGPSQETQYF